Following are 4 T cell receptor beta chains from one sample sequenced in a study of T cell responses to AZD1222 COVID-19 vaccine. Only in-frame clones appear in the TCRdb table, and some are missing; sequencing was by immunoSEQ multiplex PCR. In the table there are under 200,000 clones, more than 90% of which are singletons. The sequencing here drew on peripheral blood, taken 28 days after the second dose of the MenACWY control vaccine. These receptors were collected from an adult who received the MenACWY meningococcal vaccine as a control.

The chain combines TRBV5-1 with TRBJ2-5; 9 bases line up with TRBD2. The CDR3 totals 15 residues. Unmatched junction bases numbered 9, after V lost 4 bases and J lost 5 bases. From germline, CDR1 is SGHRS and CDR2 YFSETQ. The CDR3 DNA follows: TGCGCCAGCAGCACCTTAGCGGGAGCGGGGGAGACCCAGTACTTC. It is translated as CASSTLAGAGETQYF.

The genes are TRBV18 and TRBJ1-2, with D hard to call. The V gene lost 6 bases and the J gene lost 0 bases, with 8 bases spanning the gap. Germline assignment: CDR1 KGHSH and CDR2 LQKENI. The CDR3 covers 13 residues. CDR3 sequence (DNA): TGTGCCAGCTCGACGAAAGCTAACTATGGCTACACCTTC. This translates into CASSTKANYGYTF.

The table lists this clone with a count of one. The chain has TRBV5-1 and TRBJ2-1; D is possibly TRBD1 or TRBD2 (5 bases each). This CDR3 comprises 14 residues. Germline assignment: CDR1 SGHRS and CDR2 YFSETQ. V was clipped by 2 bases and J by 8 bases, with 14 bases between them. CDR3 region: CASSFGGEGDEQFF. As DNA, the CDR3 is TGCGCCAGCAGCTTTGGGGGAGAAGGCGATGAGCAGTTCTTC. The full variable domain, with the rest looked up from reference TRBV5-1 and TRBJ2-1, is KAGVTQTPRYLIKTRGQQVTLSCSPISGHRSVSWYQQTPGQGLQFLFEYFSETQRNKGNFPGRFSGRQFSNSRSEMNVSTLELGDSALYLCASSFGGEGDEQFFGPGTRLTVL.

The chain couples TRBV27 to TRBJ1-2, with D perhaps TRBD1 (6 bases). Trimming took 3 bases from V and 4 from J, leaving 9 bases between them. The CDR3 runs to 13 residues. The germline V gene encodes CDR1 MNHEY and CDR2 SMNVEV (reference sequence). CDR3 in DNA: TGTGCCAGCAGTTTTACAGGGACCTATGGCTACACCTTC. Translation gives CASSFTGTYGYTF.